The 10 T cell receptor beta chains below come from one sample, sequenced in a study of cytomegalovirus exposure and HLA in healthy donors. PCR involved 60 Vbeta and 13 Jbeta primers. The method was immunoSEQ multiplex PCR; TCRdb's version includes in-frame clones alone and lacks a portion of them. The sample records approximately 130,000 clones, roughly four fifths being singletons. Material for sequencing was PBMCs. These receptors all stem from a female donor in good health and CMV-seropositive.

The rearrangement links TRBV6-4 to TRBJ2-1; the match to TRBD1 covers 9 bases. With 3 bases clipped from V and 8 bases from J, the junction kept 8 bases outside the gene matches. Germline assignment: CDR1 MRHNA and CDR2 SNTAGT. CDR3 length: 15 residues. This CDR3 reads CASSETGTGKDEQFF. CDR3 nucleotides: TGTGCCAGCAGTGAGACCGGGACAGGGAAGGATGAGCAGTTCTTC.

The J gene is TRBJ2-5, the V gene TRBV18; TRBD2 aligns across 7 bases. The CDR3 loop spans 14 amino acids. Germline V gene data show CDR1 as KGHSH and CDR2 as LQKENI. V trimming: 4 bases; J trimming: 3 bases; junction bases outside the gene matches: 5. DNA of the CDR3: TGTGCCAGCTCACGGCGTCTAGCGGAAGAGACCCAGTACTTC. Its translation is CASSRRLAEETQYF.

This chain links TRBV18 with TRBJ2-7; 8 nucleotides align to TRBD1. The CDR3 is 15 residues long. V gave up 5 bases and J gave up 2 bases; unmatched junction bases: 8. Looked up from germline, CDR1 is KGHSH and CDR2 is LQKENI. CDR3 in DNA: TGTGCCAGCTCAGATAGGACAGGGTCACCCTACGAGCAGTACTTC. Amino acid sequence: CASSDRTGSPYEQYF.

This rearrangement joins TRBV29-1 to TRBJ2-1, with 10 bases aligning to TRBD2. V shed 5 bases and J 6 bases; nucleotides not matched to a gene: 13. The germline V gene has CDR1 SQVTM and CDR2 ANQGSEA. The CDR3 spans 16 residues. The CDR3 spells CSVQGSGTSEINEQFF. CDR3 nucleotides: TGCAGCGTTCAGGGATCTGGGACTAGCGAAATCAATGAGCAGTTCTTC.

This chain links TRBV6-1 with TRBJ1-6; 10 bases match TRBD1. CDR1 MNHNS and CDR2 SASEGT come from the germline V gene. This CDR3 is built from 14 residues. V shed 4 bases and J 7 bases; nucleotides not matched to a gene: 1. The CDR3 DNA sequence: TGTGCCAGCAGTGCGGACAGGGGGAATTCACCCCTCCACTTT. This translates into CASSADRGNSPLHF.

The chain carries TRBV19 and TRBJ2-1; no reliable D call. V was shortened by 6 bases and J by 4 bases, with 16 bases between the two germline ends. The CDR3 has 15 amino acids. CDR1 is LNHDA, CDR2 SQIVND, per germline (reference sequence). CDR3 sequence (DNA): TGTGCCAGTAGCACAACAGATGATGCTTACAATGAGCAGTTCTTC. Its translation is CASSTTDDAYNEQFF.

This clone was found a few times. The chain employs TRBV7-9 and TRBJ1-4; D is perhaps TRBD1 (6 bases). Trimming removed 6 bases from V and 0 bases from J, with 14 bases in between. Per the germline V gene, CDR1 is SEHNR and CDR2 is FQNEAQ (reference sequence). This CDR3 contains 16 residues. The CDR3 DNA is TGTGCCAGCAGGGCCGGACAGACCTCAACTAATGAAAAACTGTTTTTT. It translates to CASRAGQTSTNEKLFF.

This sequence joins TRBV6-5 and TRBJ1-5; TRBD1 matches at 9 bases. Unmatched junction bases numbered 5, after V lost 5 bases and J lost 6 bases. This CDR3 has 14 residues. Germline lookup yields CDR1 MNHEY and CDR2 SVGAGI. The CDR3 bases are TGTGCCAGCAGTGGGACAGGGTTTGGTCAGCCCCAGCATTTT. This gives the protein CASSGTGFGQPQHF.

This chain connects TRBV9 to TRBJ1-2, with a possible D match to TRBD1 (6 bases). Germline CDR1 and CDR2: SGDLS and YYNGEE. V lost 4 bases and J 8 bases, leaving 18 bases between the germline ends. The CDR3 length is 14 residues. The CDR3 sequence is CASSPQGPIRGYTF. The CDR3 DNA is TGTGCCAGCAGCCCCCAGGGGCCAATAAGAGGCTACACCTTC. The entire variable domain, with the rest obtained from reference TRBV9 and TRBJ1-2, is as follows: DSGVTQTPKHLITATGQRVTLRCSPRSGDLSVYWYQQSLDQGLQFLIQYYNGEERAKGNILERFSAQQFPDLHSELNLSSLELGDSALYFCASSPQGPIRGYTFGSGTRLTVV.

The chain joins TRBV2 to TRBJ2-7; 7 bases are a match to TRBD2. Germline lookup yields CDR1 SNHLY and CDR2 FYNNEI. J gave up 8 bases and V 8 bases, and 18 bases lay outside the gene matches. The CDR3 length is 15 residues. The CDR3 nucleotides read TGTGCCAGCGGCTCACTTAGCGGGCCGGGCCGGCAGCAGTACTTC. Protein: CASGSLSGPGRQQYF.